This T cell receptor (beta chain) appears in the sequencing data of a study of blood T cell repertoires in COVID-19. About the research overall: Specimens from acute and convalescent COVID-19 originated in the United States, Italy and Spain.

The table came from immunoSEQ multiplex PCR; TCRdb's copy has only in-frame clones and leaves some out. The data show roughly 53,000 clones, less than 90% seen once. Germline-derived CDR1 and CDR2 are MNHNS and SASEGT. The CDR3 has 18 amino acids. J gave up 2 bases and V 1 base, and 10 bases lay outside the gene matches. The chain is built from TRBV6-1 and TRBJ2-3; TRBD2 aligns across 9 bases. The sequenced sample consisted of peripheral blood. The TCR sequence derives from a man aged 50-59 years with acute or convalescent COVID-19. The CDR3 reads CASSEVLLAGPNTDTQYF. As DNA, the CDR3 is TGTGCCAGCAGTGAAGTCCTCCTAGCGGGACCTAACACAGATACGCAGTATTTT.